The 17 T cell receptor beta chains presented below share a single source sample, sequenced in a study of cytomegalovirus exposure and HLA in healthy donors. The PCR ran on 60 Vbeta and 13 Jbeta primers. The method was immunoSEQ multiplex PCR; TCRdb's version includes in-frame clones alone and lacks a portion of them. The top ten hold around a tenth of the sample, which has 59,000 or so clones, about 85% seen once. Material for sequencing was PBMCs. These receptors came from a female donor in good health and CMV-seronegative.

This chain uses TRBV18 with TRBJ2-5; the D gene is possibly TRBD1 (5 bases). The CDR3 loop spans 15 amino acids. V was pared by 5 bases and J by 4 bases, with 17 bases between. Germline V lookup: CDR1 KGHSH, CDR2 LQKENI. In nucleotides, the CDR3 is TGTGCCAGCTCAATCGTGACAGACGTAAGAGAGACCCAGTACTTC. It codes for CASSIVTDVRETQYF.

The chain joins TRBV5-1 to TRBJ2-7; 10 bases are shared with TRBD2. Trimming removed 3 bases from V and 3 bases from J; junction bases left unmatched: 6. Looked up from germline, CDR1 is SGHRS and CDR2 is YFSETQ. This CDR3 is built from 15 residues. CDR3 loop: CASSSGPSGGYEQYF. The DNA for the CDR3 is TGCGCCAGCAGCTCCGGCCCTAGCGGGGGCTACGAGCAGTACTTC.

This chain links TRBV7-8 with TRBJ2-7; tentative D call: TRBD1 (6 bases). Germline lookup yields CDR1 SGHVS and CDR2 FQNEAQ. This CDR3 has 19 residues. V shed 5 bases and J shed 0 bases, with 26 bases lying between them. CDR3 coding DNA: TGTGCCAGCAGCCCCACGATCCCCGGCGGTCAGGGGAGCTCCTACGAGCAGTACTTC. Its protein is CASSPTIPGGQGSSYEQYF.

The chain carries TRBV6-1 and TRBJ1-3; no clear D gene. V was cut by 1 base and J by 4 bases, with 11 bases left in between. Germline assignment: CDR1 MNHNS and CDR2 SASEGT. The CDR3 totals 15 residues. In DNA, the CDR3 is TGTGCCAGCAGTGAAGAGAGAATCCCCGGAAACACCATATATTTT. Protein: CASSEERIPGNTIYF.

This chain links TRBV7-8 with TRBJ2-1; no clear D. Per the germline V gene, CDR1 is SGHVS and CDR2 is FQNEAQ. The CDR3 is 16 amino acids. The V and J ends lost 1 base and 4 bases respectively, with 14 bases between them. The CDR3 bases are TGTGCCAGCAGCTTAGGAGGATCCCCAGTATACAATGAGCAGTTCTTC. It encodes CASSLGGSPVYNEQFF.

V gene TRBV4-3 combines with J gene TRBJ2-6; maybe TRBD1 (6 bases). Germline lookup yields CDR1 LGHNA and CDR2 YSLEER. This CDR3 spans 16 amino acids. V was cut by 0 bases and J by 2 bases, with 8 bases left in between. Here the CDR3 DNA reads TGCGCCAGCAGCCAAGAAGGGGGTACTGGGGCCAACGTCCTGACTTTC. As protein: CASSQEGGTGANVLTF.

CDR3 in amino acids: CASSQAGTGFGNTIYF. In DNA, the CDR3 is TGCGCCAGCAGCCAGGCCGGGACAGGATTCGGAAACACCATATATTTT. The genes are TRBV4-3 and TRBJ1-3, with 8 bases aligning to TRBD1. Germline V gene sequence: CDR1 LGHNA, CDR2 YSLEER. The CDR3 loop spans 16 amino acids. Losses at the gene ends were 3 bases for V and 4 bases for J; bases not matched to a gene: 8.

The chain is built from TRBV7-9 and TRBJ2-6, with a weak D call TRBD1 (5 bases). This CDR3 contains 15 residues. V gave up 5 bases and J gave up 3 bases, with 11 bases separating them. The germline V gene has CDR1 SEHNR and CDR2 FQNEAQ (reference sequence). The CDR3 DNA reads TGTGCCAGCAGCCTCAGGGTCGGTGGGGCCAACGTCCTGACTTTC. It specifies CASSLRVGGANVLTF.

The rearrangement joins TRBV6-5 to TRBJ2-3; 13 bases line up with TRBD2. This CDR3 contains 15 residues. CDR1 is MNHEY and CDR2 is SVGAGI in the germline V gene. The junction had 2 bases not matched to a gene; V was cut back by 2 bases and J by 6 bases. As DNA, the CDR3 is TGTGCCAGCAGTTACCAGGGACTAGCGGGGGATACGCAGTATTTT. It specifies CASSYQGLAGDTQYF.

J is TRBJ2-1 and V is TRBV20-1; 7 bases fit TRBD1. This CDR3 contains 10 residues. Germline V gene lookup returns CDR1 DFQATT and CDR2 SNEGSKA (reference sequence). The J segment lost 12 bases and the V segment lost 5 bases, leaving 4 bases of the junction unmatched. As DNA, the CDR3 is TGCAGTGCTCCGAGGGGGCGGCAGTTCTTC. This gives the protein CSAPRGRQFF.

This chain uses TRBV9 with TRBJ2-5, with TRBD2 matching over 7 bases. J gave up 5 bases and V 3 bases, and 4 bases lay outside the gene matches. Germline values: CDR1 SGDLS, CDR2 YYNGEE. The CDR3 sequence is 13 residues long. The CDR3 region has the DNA TGTGCCAGCAGCGGGGGGGGACGGGAGACCCAGTACTTC. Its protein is CASSGGGRETQYF.

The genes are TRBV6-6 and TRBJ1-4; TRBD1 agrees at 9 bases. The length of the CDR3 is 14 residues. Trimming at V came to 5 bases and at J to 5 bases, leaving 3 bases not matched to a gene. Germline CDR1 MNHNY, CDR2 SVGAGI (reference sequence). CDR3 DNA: TGTGCCAGCAGTAGAGGGACAGGGAATGAAAAACTGTTTTTT. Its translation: CASSRGTGNEKLFF.

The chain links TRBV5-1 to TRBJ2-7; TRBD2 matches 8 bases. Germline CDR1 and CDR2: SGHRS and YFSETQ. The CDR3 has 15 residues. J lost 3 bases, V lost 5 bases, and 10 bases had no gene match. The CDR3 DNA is TGCGCCAGCAGTCGCGGGGGGCCAGATAACTACGAGCAGTACTTC. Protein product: CASSRGGPDNYEQYF.

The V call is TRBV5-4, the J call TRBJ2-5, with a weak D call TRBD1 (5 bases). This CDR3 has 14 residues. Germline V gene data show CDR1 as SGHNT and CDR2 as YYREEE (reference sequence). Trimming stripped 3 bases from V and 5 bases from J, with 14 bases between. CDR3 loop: CASSSQVPPETQYF. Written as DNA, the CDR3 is TGTGCCAGCAGCTCACAGGTACCGCCGGAGACCCAGTACTTC.

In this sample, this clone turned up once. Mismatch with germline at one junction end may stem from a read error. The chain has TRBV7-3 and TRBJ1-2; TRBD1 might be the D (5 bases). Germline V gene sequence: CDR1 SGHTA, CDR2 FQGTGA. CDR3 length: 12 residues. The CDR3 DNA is TGTTCCAGCAGCTTGGGGGGGGGTGGCTACACCTTC. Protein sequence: CSSSLGGGGYTF.

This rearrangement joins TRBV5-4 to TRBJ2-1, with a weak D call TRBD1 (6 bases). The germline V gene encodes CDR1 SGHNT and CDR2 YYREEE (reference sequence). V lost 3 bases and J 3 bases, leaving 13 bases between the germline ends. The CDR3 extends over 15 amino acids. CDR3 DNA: TGTGCCAGCAGCTCGTCGGACAGCATCTACAATGAGCAGTTCTTC. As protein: CASSSSDSIYNEQFF.

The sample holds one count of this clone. CDR3 sequence: CASSLAGGQGADTQYF. The CDR3 DNA is TGTGCCAGCAGCTTAGCAGGGGGACAGGGGGCAGATACGCAGTATTTT. This chain joins TRBV7-6 and TRBJ2-3; TRBD1 agrees at 11 bases. Germline-derived CDR1 and CDR2 are SGHVS and FNYEAQ. V trimming: 0 bases; J trimming: 4 bases; junction bases outside the gene matches: 3. CDR3 length: 16 residues. The full variable domain, with the rest looked up from reference TRBV7-6 and TRBJ2-3, is GAGVSQSPRYKVTKRGQDVALRCDPISGHVSLYWYRQALGQGPEFLTYFNYEAQQDKSGLPNDRFSAERPEGSISTLTIQRTEQRDSAMYRCASSLAGGQGADTQYFGPGTRLTVL.